This T cell receptor (beta chain) was documented in a study of response to subunit inactivated influenza vaccine. Germline V gene lookup returns CDR1 ENHRY and CDR2 SYGVKD. Trimming at V came to 4 bases and at J to 6 bases, leaving 5 bases not matched to a gene. The CDR3 is 14 amino acids. To note about this clonotype: Its cognate antigen is unknown.

TCRdb itself ran the RT-PCR reads through MiXCR, one entry per CDR3 protein. This table holds roughly 500,000 distinct CDR3 sequences, approximately 15% found once. The study, taken as a whole, reports: Authors suggested seasonal influenza vaccinations each recruit few new T cells.

The sequencing here drew on CD4+ T cells sorted from PBMCs, taken less than 30 months after vaccination. This clonotype was obtained from a man between 50 and 69 years old who received an inactivated influenza vaccine. This sequence joins TRBV10-3 and TRBJ2-2, with 7 positions matching TRBD2. CDR3 nucleotides: TGTGCCATCAGTGGGGGAGGGGAACCCGGGGAGCTGTTTTTT. This sequence encodes CAISGGGEPGELFF.